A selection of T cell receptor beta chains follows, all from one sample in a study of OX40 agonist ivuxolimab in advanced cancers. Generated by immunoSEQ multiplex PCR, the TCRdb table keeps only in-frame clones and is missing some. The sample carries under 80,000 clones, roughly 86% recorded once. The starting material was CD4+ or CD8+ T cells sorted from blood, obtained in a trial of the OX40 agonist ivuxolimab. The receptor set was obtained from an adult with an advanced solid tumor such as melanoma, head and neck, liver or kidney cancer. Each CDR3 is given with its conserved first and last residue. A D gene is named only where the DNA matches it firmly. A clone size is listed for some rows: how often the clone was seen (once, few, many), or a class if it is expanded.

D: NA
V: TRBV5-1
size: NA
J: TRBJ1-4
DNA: TGCGCCAGCAGCTTGGGGACAGTTAATGAAAAACTGTTTTTT
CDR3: CASSLGTVNEKLFF

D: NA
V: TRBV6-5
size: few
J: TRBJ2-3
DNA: TGTGCCAGCAGTTACCAGGGGATGGGCACAGATACGCAGTATTTT
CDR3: CASSYQGMGTDTQYF

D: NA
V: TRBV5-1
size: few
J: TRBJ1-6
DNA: TGCGCCAGCAGCTTGTTTGGAACTGATTCACCCCTCCACTTT
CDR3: CASSLFGTDSPLHF

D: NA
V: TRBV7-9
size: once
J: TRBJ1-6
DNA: TGTGCCAGCAGCTATGGACGGCAAAATTCACCCCTCCACTTT
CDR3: CASSYGRQNSPLHF

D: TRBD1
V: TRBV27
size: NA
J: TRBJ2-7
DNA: TGTGCCAGCAGAGGGACAGTGAGATCCTACGAGCAGTACTTC
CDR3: CASRGTVRSYEQYF

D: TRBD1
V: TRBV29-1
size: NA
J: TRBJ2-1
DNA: TGCAGCGTTGGAGGGCAGGGGGCTTACAATGAGCAGTTCTTC
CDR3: CSVGGQGAYNEQFF

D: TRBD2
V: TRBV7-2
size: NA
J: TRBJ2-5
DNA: TGTGCCAGCAGCTTAAGTGCGCTAGCGGGGCAAGAGACCCAGTACTTC
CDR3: CASSLSALAGQETQYF

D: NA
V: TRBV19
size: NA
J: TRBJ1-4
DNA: TGTGCCAGTAGTATAATACAGGGAAAGGAAAAACTGTTTTTT
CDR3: CASSIIQGKEKLFF

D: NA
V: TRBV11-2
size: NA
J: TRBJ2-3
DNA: TGTGCCAGCAGGGGCGACACGCAGTATTTT
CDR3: CASRGDTQYF

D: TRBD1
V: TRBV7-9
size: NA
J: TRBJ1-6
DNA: TGTGCCAGCAGCCCTCCCGGGACAGGGAATTCACCCCTCCACTTT
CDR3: CASSPPGTGNSPLHF

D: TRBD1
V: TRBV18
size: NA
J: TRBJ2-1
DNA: TGTGCCAGCTCACGGGGGGCGGCGACAGGGGTCGGCAATGAGCAGTTCTTC
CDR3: CASSRGAATGVGNEQFF

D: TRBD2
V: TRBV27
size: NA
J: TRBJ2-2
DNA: TGTGCCATCTCGAGGGAGGGGACCGGGGAGCTGTTTTTT
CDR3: CAISREGTGELFF

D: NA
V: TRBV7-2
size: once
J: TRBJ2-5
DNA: TGTGCCAGCAGCCTTAACCCGGGGGACGTTGGATCCCAGTACTTC
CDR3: CASSLNPGDVGSQYF

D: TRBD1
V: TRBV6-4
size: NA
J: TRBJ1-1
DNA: TGTGCCAGCAGACGGACAGGGAACACTGAAGCTTTCTTT
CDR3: CASRRTGNTEAFF

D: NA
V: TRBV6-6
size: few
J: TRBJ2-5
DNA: TGTGCCAGCAGTTTTGGAGAGACCCAGTACTTC
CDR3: CASSFGETQYF

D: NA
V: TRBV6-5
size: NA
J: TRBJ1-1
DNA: TGTGCCAGCCGCGCGGGGGGCTCTGGCGCTGAAGCTTTCTTT
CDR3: CASRAGGSGAEAFF

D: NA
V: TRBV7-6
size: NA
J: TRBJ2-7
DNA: TGTGCCAGCAGCTCCCAGGGGTACGAGCAGTACTTC
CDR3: CASSSQGYEQYF

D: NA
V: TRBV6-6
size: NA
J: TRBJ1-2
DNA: TGTGCCAGCAGTTTAGGGGGTTCGCACTATGGCTACACCTTC
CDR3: CASSLGGSHYGYTF

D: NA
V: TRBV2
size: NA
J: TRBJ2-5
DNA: TGTGCCAGCAGTGGTCCCCCGGCAGGTTTGATGGCCCAGTACTTC
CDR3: CASSGPPAGLMAQYF

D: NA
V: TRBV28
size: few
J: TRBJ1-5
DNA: TGTGCCAGCAGTTTATCCGTCCTCGTACATCAGCCCCAGCATTTT
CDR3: CASSLSVLVHQPQHF

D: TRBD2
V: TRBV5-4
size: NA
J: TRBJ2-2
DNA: TGTGCCAGCAGCTTGGTTGCCAGCGGGGGAGAAAGGACCGGGGAGCTGTTTTTT
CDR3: CASSLVASGGERTGELFF

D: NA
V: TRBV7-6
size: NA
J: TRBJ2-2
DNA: TGTGCCAGCAGCTTGGCCCAGGGCGCGAGGACCGGGGAGCTGTTTTTT
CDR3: CASSLAQGARTGELFF

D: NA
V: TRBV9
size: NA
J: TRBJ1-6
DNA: TGTGCCAGCAGCAGTACGTCCTTCTCACCCCTCCACTTT
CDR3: CASSSTSFSPLHF

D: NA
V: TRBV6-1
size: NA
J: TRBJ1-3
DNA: TGTGCCAGCAGTGCTATAACAGGAAACACCATATATTTT
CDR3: CASSAITGNTIYF

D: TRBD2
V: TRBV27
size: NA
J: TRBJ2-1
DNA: TGTGCCAGCGGACTAGCGGGACCCGACAATGAGCAGTTCTTC
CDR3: CASGLAGPDNEQFF

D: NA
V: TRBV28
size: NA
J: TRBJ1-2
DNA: TGTGCCAGCAGCCTTGACTTGAACTATGGCTACACCTTC
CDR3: CASSLDLNYGYTF

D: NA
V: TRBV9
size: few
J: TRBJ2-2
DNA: TGTGCCAGCAGCGTAATGCCGGACGCGGCCACCGGGGAGCTGTTTTTT
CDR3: CASSVMPDAATGELFF

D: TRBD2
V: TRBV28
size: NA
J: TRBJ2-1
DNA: TGTGCCAGCAGTTCCCTTCTGACTAGCGGATACAATGAGCAGTTCTTC
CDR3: CASSSLLTSGYNEQFF

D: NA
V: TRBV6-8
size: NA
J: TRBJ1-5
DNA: TGTGCCAGCAGCCCACGGGGACAAGACTTATTTAGCAATCAGCCCCAGCATTTT
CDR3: CASSPRGQDLFSNQPQHF

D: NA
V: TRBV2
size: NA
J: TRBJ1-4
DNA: TGTGCCAGCAGTGAATTGTTTAGTAGGGAAAAACTGTTTTTT
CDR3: CASSELFSREKLFF

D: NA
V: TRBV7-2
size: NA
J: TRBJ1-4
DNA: TGTGCCAGCAGCAACAAGGCGGCTAATGAAAAACTGTTTTTT
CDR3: CASSNKAANEKLFF

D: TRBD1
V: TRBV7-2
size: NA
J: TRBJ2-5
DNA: TGTGCCAGCAGCTTAGCGGGGGACAGACAAGAGACCCAGTACTTC
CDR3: CASSLAGDRQETQYF

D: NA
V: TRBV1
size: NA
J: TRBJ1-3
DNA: TGCACCAGCAGGGTATGTGTGGACCCCTCTGGAAACACCATATATTTT
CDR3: CTSRVCVDPSGNTIYF

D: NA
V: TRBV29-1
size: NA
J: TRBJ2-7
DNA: TGCAGCGCCCATGAGGGGTCAGGGTACGAGCAGTACTTC
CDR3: CSAHEGSGYEQYF

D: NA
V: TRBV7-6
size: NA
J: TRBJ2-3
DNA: TGTGCCAGCAGCCCCGCAAACCGGGATACGCAGTATTTT
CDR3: CASSPANRDTQYF

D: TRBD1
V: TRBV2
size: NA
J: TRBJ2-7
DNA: TGTGCCAGCAGTGCTTTCGGGACAGGGGCCTACGAGCAGTACTTC
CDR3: CASSAFGTGAYEQYF

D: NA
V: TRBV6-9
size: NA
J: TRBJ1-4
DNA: TGTGCCAGCAGTTGGGGTGAAAAACTGTTTTTT
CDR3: CASSWGEKLFF

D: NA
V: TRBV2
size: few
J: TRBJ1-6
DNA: TGTGCCAGCAGTGTAGACCCTAATAATTCACCCCTCCACTTT
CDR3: CASSVDPNNSPLHF

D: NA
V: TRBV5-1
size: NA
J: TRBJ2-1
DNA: TGCGCCAGCAGACCCGCAGGGTCCCGCAGAGGCAATGAGCAGTTCTTC
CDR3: CASRPAGSRRGNEQFF

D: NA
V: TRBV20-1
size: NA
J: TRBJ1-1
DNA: TGCAGTGGTTGGAGGAACACTGAAGCTTTCTTT
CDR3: CSGWRNTEAFF